This TCR beta chain was observed in a study of OX40 agonist ivuxolimab in advanced cancers. Whole-study context: Each patient was given ivuxolimab into a vein every 2 weeks, at 0.01 to 10 mg/kg. Enrollees could have had prior anti-PD-1, anti-PD-L1 or anti-CTLA-4 therapy, which 30% to 50% had received.

Assay used: immunoSEQ multiplex PCR; TCRdb lists only in-frame clones, some missing. The repertoire holds some 95,000 clones, roughly 87% seen once, with roughly 0.5% in the top ten. As to this clone: Its antigen is as yet unknown.

The study, taken as a whole, reports: Relatively little clonal expansion, among the lowest observed, appeared in partial responders at 0.1-3.0 mg/kg.

The CDR3 totals 14 residues. Germline CDR1 reads SGDLS; CDR2 reads YYNGEE. V lost 2 bases, J lost 8 bases, and 11 bases lay in between. Material: CD4+ or CD8+ T cells sorted from blood, obtained in a trial of the OX40 agonist ivuxolimab. The chain recombines TRBV9 with TRBJ1-6, with D perhaps matching TRBD1 (5 bases). The source is an adult with an advanced solid tumor such as melanoma, head and neck, liver or kidney cancer. Here the CDR3 reads CASSVRQGDSPLHF. For the CDR3, the DNA is TGTGCCAGCAGCGTTAGGCAGGGAGATTCACCCCTCCACTTT.